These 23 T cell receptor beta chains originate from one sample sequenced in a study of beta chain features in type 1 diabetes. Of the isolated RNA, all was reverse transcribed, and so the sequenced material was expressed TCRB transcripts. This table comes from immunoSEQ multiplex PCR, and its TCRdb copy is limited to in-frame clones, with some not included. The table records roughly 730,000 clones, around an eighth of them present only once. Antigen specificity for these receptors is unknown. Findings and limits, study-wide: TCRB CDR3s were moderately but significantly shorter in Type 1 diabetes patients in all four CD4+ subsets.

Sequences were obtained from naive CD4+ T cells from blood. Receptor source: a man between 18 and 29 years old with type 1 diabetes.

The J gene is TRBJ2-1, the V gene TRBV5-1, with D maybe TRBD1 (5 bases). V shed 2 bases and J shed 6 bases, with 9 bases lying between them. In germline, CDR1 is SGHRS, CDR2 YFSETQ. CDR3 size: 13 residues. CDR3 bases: TGCGCCAGCAGCTTAGGGGCTACCAATGAGCAGTTCTTC. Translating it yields CASSLGATNEQFF.

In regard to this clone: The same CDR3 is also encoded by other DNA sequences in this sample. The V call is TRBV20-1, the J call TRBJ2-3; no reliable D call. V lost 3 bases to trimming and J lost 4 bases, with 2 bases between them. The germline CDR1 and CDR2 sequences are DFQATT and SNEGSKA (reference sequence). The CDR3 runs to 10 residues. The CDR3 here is CSASSDTQYF. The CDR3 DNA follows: TGCAGTGCTAGCTCAGATACGCAGTATTTT.

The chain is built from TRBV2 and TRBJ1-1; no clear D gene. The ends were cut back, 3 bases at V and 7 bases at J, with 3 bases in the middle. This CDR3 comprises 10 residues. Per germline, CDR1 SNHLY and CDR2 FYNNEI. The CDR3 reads CASSESEAFF. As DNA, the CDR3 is TGTGCCAGCAGTGAGAGTGAAGCTTTCTTT.

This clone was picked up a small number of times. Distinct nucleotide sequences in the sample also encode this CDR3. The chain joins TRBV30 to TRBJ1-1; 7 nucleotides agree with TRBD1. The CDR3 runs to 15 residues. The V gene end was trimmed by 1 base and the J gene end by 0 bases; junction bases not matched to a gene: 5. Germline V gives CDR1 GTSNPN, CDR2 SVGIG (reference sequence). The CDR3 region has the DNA TGTGCCTGGAGTGCACCCGGGACAGTGAACACTGAAGCTTTCTTT. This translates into CAWSAPGTVNTEAFF.

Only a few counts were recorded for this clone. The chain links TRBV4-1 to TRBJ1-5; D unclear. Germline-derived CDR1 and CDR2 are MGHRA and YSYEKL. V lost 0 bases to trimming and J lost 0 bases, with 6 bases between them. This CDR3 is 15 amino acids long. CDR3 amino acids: CASSQEQSSNQPQHF. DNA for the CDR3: TGCGCCAGCAGCCAAGAACAGTCTAGCAATCAGCCCCAGCATTTT.

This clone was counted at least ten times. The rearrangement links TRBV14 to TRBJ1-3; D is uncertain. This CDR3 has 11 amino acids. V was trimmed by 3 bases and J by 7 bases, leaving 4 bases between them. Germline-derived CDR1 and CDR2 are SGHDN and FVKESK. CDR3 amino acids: CASSHGNTIYF. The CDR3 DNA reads TGTGCCAGCAGCCACGGGAACACCATATATTTT.

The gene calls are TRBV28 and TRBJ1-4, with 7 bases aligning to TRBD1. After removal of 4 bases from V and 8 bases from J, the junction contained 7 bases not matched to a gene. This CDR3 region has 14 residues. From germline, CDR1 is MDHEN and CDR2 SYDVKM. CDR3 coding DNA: TGTGCCAGCAGTTGGGACAGTGGTGGGGAAAAACTGTTTTTT. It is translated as CASSWDSGGEKLFF.

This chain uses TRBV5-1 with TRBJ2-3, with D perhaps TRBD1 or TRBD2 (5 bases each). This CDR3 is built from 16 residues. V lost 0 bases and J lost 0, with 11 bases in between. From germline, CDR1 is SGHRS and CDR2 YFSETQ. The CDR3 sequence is CASSLGREGSTDTQYF. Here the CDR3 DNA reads TGCGCCAGCAGCTTGGGTAGAGAGGGGAGCACAGATACGCAGTATTTT.

CDR3 sequence (DNA): TGTGCCAGCAGCACCGGACAGGGCCTTGAAGCTTTCTTT. Protein product: CASSTGQGLEAFF. The chain couples TRBV5-6 to TRBJ1-1; the match to TRBD1 covers 8 bases. The germline gives CDR1 SGHDT, CDR2 YYEEEE. The ends lost 4 bases at V and 7 bases at J; junction bases unmatched: 6. This CDR3 region has 13 residues.

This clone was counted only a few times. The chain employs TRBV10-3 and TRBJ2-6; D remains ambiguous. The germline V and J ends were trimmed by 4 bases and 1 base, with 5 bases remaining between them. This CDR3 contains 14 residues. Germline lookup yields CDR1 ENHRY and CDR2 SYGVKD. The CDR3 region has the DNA TGTGCCATCAGTGCAGGTTCTGGGGCCAACGTCCTGACTTTC. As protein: CAISAGSGANVLTF.

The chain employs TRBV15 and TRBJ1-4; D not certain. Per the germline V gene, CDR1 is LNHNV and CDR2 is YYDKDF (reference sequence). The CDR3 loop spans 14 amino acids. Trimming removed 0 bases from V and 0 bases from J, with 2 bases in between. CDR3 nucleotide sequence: TGTGCCACCAGCAGAGATACAACTAATGAAAAACTGTTTTTT. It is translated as CATSRDTTNEKLFF.

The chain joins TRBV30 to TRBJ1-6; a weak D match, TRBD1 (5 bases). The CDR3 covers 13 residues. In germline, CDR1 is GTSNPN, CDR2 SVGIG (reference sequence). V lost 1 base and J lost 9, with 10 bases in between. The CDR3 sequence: CAWSGVGGSPLHF. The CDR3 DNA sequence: TGTGCCTGGAGTGGGGTGGGGGGTTCACCCCTCCACTTT.

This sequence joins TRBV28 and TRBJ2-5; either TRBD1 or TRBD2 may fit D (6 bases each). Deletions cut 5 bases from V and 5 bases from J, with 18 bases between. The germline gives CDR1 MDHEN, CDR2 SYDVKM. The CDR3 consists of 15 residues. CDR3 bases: TGTGCCAGCAGTGCCCCCCGGGGGCCGTTGGAGACCCAGTACTTC. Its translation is CASSAPRGPLETQYF.

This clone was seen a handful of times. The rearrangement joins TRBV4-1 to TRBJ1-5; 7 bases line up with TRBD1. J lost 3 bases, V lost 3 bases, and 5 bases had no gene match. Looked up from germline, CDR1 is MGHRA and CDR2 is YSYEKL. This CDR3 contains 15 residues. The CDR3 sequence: CASSQQTGNNQPQHF. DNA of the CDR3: TGCGCCAGCAGCCAGCAGACAGGGAACAATCAGCCCCAGCATTTT.

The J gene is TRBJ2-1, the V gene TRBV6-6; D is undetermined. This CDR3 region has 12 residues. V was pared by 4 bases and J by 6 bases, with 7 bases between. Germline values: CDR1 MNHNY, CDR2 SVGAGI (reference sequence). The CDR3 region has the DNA TGTGCCAGCAGTTCCAGTGGCAATGAGCAGTTCTTC. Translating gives CASSSSGNEQFF.

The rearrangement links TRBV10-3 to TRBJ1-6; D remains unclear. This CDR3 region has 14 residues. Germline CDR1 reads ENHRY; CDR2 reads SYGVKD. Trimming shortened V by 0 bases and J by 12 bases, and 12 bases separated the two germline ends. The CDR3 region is CAISESSGPGPLHF. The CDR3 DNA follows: TGTGCCATCAGTGAGTCCTCAGGACCGGGACCCCTCCACTTT.

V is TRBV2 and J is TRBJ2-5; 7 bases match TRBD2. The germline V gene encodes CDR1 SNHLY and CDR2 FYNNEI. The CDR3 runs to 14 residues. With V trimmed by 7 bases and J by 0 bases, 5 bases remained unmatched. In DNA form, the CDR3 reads TGTGCCAGCATTGTGCGGGGGAACCAAGAGACCCAGTACTTC. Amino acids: CASIVRGNQETQYF.

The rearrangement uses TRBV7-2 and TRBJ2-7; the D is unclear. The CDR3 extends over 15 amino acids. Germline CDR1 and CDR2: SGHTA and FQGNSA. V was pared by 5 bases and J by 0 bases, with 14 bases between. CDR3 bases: TGTGCCAGCAGCCCCCGTCCTCTGAGCTCCTACGAGCAGTACTTC. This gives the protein CASSPRPLSSYEQYF.

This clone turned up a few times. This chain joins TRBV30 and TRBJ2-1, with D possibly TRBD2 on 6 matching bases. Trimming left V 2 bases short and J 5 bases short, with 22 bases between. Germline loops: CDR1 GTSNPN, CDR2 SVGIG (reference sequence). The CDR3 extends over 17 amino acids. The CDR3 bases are TGTGCCTGGAGTCCCGGGAGCCGGGGCCGGCCAAACAATGAGCAGTTCTTC. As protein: CAWSPGSRGRPNNEQFF.

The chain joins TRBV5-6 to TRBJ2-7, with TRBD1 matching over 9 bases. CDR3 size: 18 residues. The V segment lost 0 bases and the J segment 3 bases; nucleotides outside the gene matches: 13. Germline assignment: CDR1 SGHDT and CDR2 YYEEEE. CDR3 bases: TGTGCCAGCAGCTTGGACAGGGGGCCGGGACTAACGCTCTACGAGCAGTACTTC. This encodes CASSLDRGPGLTLYEQYF.

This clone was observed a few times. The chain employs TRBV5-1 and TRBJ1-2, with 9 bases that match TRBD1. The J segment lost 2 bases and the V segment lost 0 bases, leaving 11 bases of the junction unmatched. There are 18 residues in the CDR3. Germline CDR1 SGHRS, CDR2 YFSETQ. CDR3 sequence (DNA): TGCGCCAGCAGCTTGGCCCAATCGGGACAGGGCGGGAACTATGGCTACACCTTC. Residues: CASSLAQSGQGGNYGYTF.

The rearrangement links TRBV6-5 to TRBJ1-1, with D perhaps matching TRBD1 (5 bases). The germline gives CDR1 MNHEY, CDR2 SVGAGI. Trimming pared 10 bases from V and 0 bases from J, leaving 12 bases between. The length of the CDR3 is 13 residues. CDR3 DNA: TGTGCCAACACGCGACAGATGAACACTGAAGCTTTCTTT. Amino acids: CANTRQMNTEAFF.

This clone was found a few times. CDR3 protein: CAWSRGSGELFF. The CDR3 DNA reads TGTGCCTGGAGTCGAGGTTCCGGGGAGCTGTTTTTT. The J gene is TRBJ2-2, the V gene TRBV30; unclear D gene. The V gene's germline CDR1 is GTSNPN and CDR2 SVGIG (reference sequence). The V and J ends lost 2 bases and 6 bases respectively, with 7 bases between them. The CDR3 is 12 amino acids. Full variable domain (outside the CDR3, taken from reference TRBV30 and TRBJ2-2): SQTIHQWPATLVQPVGSPLSLECTVEGTSNPNLYWYRQAAGRGLQLLFYSVGIGQISSEVPQNLSASRPQDRQFILSSKKLLLSDSGFYLCAWSRGSGELFFGEGSRLTVL.